This T cell receptor (beta chain) is drawn from a study of OX40 agonist ivuxolimab in advanced cancers. Study-level background: Dose-escalation patients had hepatocellular carcinoma, melanoma, renal cell or head and neck cancer.

Assay used: immunoSEQ multiplex PCR; TCRdb lists only in-frame clones, some missing. The sample carries some 25,000 clones, 80% to 90% recorded once. CDR3 length: 13 residues. CDR1 and CDR2 (germline): MDHEN, SYDVKM. Trimming removed 2 bases at V and 3 bases at J, with 6 bases between. A note on this clone: Its antigen is as yet unknown.

General study points: CD4+ and CD8+ blood T cells expanded clonally by week 6 at 0.1 to 3.0 mg/kg. Averaged across samples, CD8+ T cells carried more expanded clones than CD4+ did.

The source is an adult with an advanced solid tumor such as melanoma, head and neck, liver or kidney cancer. The input for sequencing was CD4+ or CD8+ T cells sorted from blood, taken in a trial of the OX40 agonist ivuxolimab. The rearrangement uses TRBV28 and TRBJ2-3; D is unresolved. In DNA, the CDR3 is TGTGCCAGCAGTTTAGGGCCTACAGATACGCAGTATTTT. It is translated as CASSLGPTDTQYF. The whole variable domain, remainder taken from reference TRBV28 and TRBJ2-3, is DVKVTQSSRYLVKRTGEKVFLECVQDMDHENMFWYRQDPGLGLRLIYFSYDVKMKEKGDIPEGYSVSREKKERFSLILESASTNQTSMYLCASSLGPTDTQYFGPGTRLTVL.